The clone carrying this TCR beta chain was recorded once. Germline V gene data show CDR1 as KGHDR and CDR2 as SFDVKD. This CDR3 is 15 amino acids long. V shed 8 bases, J shed 0 bases, and the junction held 7 bases outside the gene matches. This entry belongs to a study of blood T cell repertoires in COVID-19. Turning to the study itself: Spain, Italy and the United States supplied samples that represented acute and convalescent COVID-19.

As processed by the authors: The assay estimated nucleated cells by amplifying reference gene primers. Assay: immunoSEQ multiplex PCR; the TCRdb copy retains only in-frame clones and omits some. V, J and clone size reflect that table, while D and trimming were determined from the DNA. The repertoire holds about 160,000 clones, with 80% as singletons. Two negative PCRs, clearance, or symptom resolution characterized the recovered Cohort 3 donors. The TCR was taken from a man aged 35 to 55 who had recovered from COVID-19. J is TRBJ1-1 and V is TRBV24-1, with 8 bases fitting TRBD1. Input material: PBMCs or T cells enriched from blood (not recorded which). In nucleotides, the CDR3 is TGTGCCACCAACGACAGGGGCCCTTTGAACACTGAAGCTTTCTTT. Protein: CATNDRGPLNTEAFF.